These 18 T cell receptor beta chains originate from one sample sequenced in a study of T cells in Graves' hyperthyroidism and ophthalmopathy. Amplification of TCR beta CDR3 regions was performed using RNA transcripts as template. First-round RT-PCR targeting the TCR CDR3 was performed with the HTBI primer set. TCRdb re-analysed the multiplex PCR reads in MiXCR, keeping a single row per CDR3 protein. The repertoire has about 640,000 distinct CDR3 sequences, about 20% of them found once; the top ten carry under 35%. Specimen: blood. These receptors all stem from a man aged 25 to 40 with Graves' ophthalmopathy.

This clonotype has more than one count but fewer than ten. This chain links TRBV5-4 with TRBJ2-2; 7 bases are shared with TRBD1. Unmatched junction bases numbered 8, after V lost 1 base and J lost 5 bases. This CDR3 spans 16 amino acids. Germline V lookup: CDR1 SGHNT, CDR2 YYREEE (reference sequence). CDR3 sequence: CASSLRGGALTGELFF. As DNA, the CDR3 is TGTGCCAGCAGCTTGAGAGGGGGCGCATTGACCGGGGAGCTGTTTTTT.

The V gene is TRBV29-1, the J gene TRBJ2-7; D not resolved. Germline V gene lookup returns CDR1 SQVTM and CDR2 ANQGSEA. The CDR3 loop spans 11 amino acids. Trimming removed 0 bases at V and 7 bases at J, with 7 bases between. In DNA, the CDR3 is TGCAGCGTTGAAGATTTGGGGGAGCAGTACTTC. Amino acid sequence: CSVEDLGEQYF.

CDR3 residues: CASSMGVPGTDTQYF. Written as DNA, the CDR3 is TGTGCCAGTAGTATGGGGGTGCCCGGCACAGATACGCAGTATTTT. The chain couples TRBV19 to TRBJ2-3; either TRBD1 or TRBD2 may supply D (5 bases each). The germline gives CDR1 LNHDA, CDR2 SQIVND (reference sequence). V lost 3 bases to trimming and J lost 1 base, with 11 bases between them. The CDR3 is 15 amino acids.

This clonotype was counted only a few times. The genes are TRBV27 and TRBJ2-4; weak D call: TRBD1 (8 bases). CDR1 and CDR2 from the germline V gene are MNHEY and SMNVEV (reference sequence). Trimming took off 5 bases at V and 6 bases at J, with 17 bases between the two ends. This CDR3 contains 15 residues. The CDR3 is CASSQGASGLNIQYF. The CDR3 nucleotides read TGTGCCAGCAGTCAGGGGGCTAGCGGCCTAAACATTCAGTACTTC.

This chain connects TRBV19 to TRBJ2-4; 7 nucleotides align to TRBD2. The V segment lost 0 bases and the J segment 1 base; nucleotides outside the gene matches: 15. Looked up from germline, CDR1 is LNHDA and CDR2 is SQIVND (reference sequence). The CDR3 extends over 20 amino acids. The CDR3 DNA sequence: TGTGCCAGTAGTATAGAGCAGCTAGCGGAGACCCTCGGGGCCAAAAACATTCAGTACTTC. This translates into CASSIEQLAETLGAKNIQYF.

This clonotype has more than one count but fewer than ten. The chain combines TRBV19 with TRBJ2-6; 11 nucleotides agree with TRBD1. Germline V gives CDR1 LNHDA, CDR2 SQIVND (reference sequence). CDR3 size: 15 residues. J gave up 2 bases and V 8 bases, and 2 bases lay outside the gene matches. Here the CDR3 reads CASGQGAAGANVLTF. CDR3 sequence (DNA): TGTGCCAGTGGACAGGGGGCCGCTGGGGCCAACGTCCTGACTTTC.

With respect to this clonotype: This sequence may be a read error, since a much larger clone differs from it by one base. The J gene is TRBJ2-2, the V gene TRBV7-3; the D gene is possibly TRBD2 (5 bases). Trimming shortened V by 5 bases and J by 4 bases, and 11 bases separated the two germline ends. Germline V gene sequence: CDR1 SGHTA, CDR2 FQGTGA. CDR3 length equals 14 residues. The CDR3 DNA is TGTGCCAGCAGCGCCGGACTGGGCACCGGGGAGCTGTTTTTT. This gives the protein CASSAGLGTGELFF.

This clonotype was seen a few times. The CDR3 here is CASSLGTGQGWSEQFF. CDR3 coding DNA: TGTGCCAGCAGCTTAGGAACGGGACAGGGATGGAGTGAGCAGTTCTTC. This chain joins TRBV7-2 and TRBJ2-1; TRBD1 matches 9 bases. The CDR3 spans 16 residues. Germline CDR1 SGHTA, CDR2 FQGNSA. V was pared by 1 base and J by 9 bases, with 10 bases of the junction left unmatched.

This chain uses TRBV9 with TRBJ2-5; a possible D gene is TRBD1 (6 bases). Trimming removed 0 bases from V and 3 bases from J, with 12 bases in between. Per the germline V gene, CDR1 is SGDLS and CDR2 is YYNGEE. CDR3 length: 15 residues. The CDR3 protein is CASSVVDSAKETQYF. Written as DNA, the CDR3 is TGTGCCAGCAGCGTAGTGGACAGCGCCAAAGAGACCCAGTACTTC.

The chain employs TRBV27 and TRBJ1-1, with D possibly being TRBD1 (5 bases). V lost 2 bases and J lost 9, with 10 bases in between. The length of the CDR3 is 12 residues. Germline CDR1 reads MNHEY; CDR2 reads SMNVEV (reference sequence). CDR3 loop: CASSLAGRKAFF. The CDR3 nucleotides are TGTGCCAGCAGTTTAGCAGGGAGGAAAGCTTTCTTT.

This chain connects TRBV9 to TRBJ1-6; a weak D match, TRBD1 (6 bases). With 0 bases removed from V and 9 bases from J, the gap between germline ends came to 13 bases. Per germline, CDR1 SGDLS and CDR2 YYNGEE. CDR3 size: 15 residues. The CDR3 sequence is CASSVEGGPGSPLHF. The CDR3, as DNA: TGTGCCAGCAGCGTAGAAGGGGGGCCGGGTTCACCCCTCCACTTT.

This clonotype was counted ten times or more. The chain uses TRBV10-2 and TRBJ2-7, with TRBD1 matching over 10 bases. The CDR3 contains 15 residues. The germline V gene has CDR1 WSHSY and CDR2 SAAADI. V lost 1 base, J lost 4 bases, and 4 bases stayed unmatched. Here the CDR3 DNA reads TGCGCCAGCAGTGAGTTCGGGACAGGGGTGTACGAGCAGTACTTC. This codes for CASSEFGTGVYEQYF.

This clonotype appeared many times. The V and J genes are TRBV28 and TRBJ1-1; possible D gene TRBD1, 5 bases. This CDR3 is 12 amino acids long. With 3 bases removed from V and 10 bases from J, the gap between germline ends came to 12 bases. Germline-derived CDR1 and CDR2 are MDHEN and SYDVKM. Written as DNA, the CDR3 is TGTGCCAGCAGTTTGTCTGTGGGGCGAGCTTTCTTT. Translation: CASSLSVGRAFF.

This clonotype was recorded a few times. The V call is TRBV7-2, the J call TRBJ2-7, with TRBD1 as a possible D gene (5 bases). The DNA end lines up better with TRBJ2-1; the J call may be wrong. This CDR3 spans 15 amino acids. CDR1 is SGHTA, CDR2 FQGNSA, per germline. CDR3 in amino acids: CASSLNTGTSYEQFF. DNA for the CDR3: TGTGCCAGCAGCTTAAACACAGGCACTTCCTACGAGCAGTTCTTC.

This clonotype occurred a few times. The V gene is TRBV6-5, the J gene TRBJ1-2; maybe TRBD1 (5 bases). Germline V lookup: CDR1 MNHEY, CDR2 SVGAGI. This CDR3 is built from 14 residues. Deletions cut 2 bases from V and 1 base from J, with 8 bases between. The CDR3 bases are TGTGCCAGCAGTTACAAGGGACGTAACTATGGCTACACCTTC. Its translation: CASSYKGRNYGYTF.

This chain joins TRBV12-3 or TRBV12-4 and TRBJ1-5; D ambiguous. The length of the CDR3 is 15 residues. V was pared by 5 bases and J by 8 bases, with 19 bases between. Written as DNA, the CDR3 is TGTGCCAGCAGTCCGTACGGGCCAGCCATCGAGCCCCAGCATTTT. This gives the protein CASSPYGPAIEPQHF.

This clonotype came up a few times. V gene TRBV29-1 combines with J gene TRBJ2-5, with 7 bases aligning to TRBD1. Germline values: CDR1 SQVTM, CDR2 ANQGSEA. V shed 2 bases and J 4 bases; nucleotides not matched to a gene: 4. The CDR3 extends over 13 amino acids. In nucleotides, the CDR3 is TGCAGCGTTGAATCAAACAGGGGAGAGACCCAGTACTTC. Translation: CSVESNRGETQYF.

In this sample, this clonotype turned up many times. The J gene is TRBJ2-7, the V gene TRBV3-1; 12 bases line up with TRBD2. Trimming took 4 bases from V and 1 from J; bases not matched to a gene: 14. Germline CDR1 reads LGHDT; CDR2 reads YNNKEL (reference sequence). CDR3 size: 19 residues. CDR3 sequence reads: CASSRKSPGLAGFSYEQYF. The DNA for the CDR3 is TGTGCCAGCAGCCGAAAAAGCCCGGGACTAGCGGGCTTTTCCTACGAGCAGTACTTC.